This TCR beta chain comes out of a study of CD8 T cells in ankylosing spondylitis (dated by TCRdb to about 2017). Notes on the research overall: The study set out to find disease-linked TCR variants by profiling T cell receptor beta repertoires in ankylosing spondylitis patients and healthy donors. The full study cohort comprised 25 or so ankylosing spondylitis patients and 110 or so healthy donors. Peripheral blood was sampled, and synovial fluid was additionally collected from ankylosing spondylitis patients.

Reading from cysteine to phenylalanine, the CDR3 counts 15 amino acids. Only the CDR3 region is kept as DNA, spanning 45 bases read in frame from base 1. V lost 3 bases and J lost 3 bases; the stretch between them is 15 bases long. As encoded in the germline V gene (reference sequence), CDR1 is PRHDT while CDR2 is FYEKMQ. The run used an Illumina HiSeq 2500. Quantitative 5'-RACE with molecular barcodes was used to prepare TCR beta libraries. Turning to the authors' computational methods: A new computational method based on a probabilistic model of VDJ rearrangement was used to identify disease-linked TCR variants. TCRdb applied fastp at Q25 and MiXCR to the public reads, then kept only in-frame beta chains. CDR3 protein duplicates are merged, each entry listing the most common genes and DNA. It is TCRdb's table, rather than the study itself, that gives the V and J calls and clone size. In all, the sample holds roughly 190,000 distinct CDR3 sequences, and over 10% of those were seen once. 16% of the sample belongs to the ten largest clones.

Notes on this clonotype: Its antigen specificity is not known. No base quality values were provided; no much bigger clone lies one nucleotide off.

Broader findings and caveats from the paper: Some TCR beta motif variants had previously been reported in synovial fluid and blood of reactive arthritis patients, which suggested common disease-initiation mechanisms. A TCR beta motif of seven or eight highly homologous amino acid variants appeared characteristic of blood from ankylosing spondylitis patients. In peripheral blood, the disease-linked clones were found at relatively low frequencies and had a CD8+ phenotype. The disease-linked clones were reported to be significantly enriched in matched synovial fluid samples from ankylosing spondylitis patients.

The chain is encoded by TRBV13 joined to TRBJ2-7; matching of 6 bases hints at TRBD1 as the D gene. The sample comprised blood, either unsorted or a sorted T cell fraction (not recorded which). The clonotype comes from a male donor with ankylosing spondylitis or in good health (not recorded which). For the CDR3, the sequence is CASSLRGTADYEQYF. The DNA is TGTGCCAGCAGCTTGAGGGGGACCGCTGACTACGAGCAGTACTTC.